This is a list of T cell receptor beta chains from one sample in a study of cytomegalovirus exposure and HLA in healthy donors. Sequencing used immunoSEQ multiplex PCR; TCRdb keeps in-frame clones, though not all of them. Here the sample spans over 60,000 clones, about 81% being singletons. Sample: PBMCs. The receptors were sampled from a man in his 70s in good health and CMV-seronegative. CDR3s include the opening cysteine and the closing phenylalanine or tryptophan. The order of the fields is clone size, D gene, J gene, V gene, CDR3 protein, CDR3 DNA. The D gene is left open where the match is weak. Expanded clones get a size class; other rows say once, few or many, or leave the size out.

size: .
D: TRBD1
J: TRBJ1-5
V: TRBV7-8
CDR3: CASSIQGVSRNQPQHF
DNA: TGTGCCAGCAGCATTCAGGGGGTCAGTAGGAATCAGCCCCAGCATTTT

size: few
D: .
J: TRBJ1-3
V: TRBV6-5
CDR3: CASSRLSSGNTIYF
DNA: TGTGCCAGCAGCCGACTGTCCTCTGGAAACACCATATATTTT

size: .
D: TRBD1
J: TRBJ2-2
V: TRBV2
CDR3: CASSERGRTGELFF
DNA: TGTGCCAGCAGTGAGAGGGGGCGGACCGGGGAGCTGTTTTTT

size: .
D: .
J: TRBJ1-2
V: TRBV15
CDR3: CATSRGRESGYTF
DNA: TGTGCCACCAGCAGAGGGAGGGAATCTGGCTACACCTTC

size: .
D: .
J: TRBJ2-1
V: TRBV9
CDR3: CASSEGLAGAEQFF
DNA: TGTGCCAGCAGCGAGGGGTTAGCAGGGGCTGAGCAGTTCTTC

size: .
D: .
J: TRBJ1-5
V: TRBV9
CDR3: CASSVSGWSNQPQHF
DNA: TGTGCCAGCAGCGTAAGCGGGTGGAGCAATCAGCCCCAGCATTTT

size: .
D: TRBD2
J: TRBJ2-5
V: TRBV28
CDR3: CASSLSGGASEETQYF
DNA: TGTGCCAGCAGTTTAAGCGGGGGGGCTTCCGAAGAGACCCAGTACTTC

size: .
D: TRBD2
J: TRBJ2-3
V: TRBV15
CDR3: CATSGVGSGGEFGTDTQYF
DNA: TGTGCCACCAGCGGGGTGGGTAGCGGGGGGGAATTTGGCACAGATACGCAGTATTTT

size: .
D: .
J: TRBJ1-6
V: TRBV30
CDR3: CAWSGGFDSPLHF
DNA: TGTGCCTGGAGTGGAGGGTTTGATTCACCCCTCCACTTT

size: few
D: TRBD2
J: TRBJ2-7
V: TRBV7-6
CDR3: CASSSQAGGGPYEQYF
DNA: TGTGCCAGCAGCTCCCAAGCGGGGGGGGGCCCCTACGAGCAGTACTTC

size: .
D: .
J: TRBJ1-6
V: TRBV7-9
CDR3: CSSSSHSYNSPLHF
DNA: TGTTCCAGCAGCTCCCACTCCTATAATTCACCCCTCCACTTT

size: .
D: TRBD2
J: TRBJ2-5
V: TRBV6-4
CDR3: CASSDGLAGGETQYF
DNA: TGTGCCAGCAGCGACGGGCTAGCGGGAGGAGAGACCCAGTACTTC

size: .
D: TRBD1
J: TRBJ2-1
V: TRBV28
CDR3: CASSFLSQGAYNEQFF
DNA: TGTGCCAGCAGTTTCCTCTCACAGGGGGCTTACAATGAGCAGTTCTTC

size: .
D: TRBD2
J: TRBJ2-7
V: TRBV29-1
CDR3: CSVEDISGRGYEQYF
DNA: TGCAGCGTTGAAGATATAAGCGGGAGGGGATACGAGCAGTACTTC

size: .
D: TRBD1
J: TRBJ2-7
V: TRBV7-2
CDR3: CASRFSGTATYEQYF
DNA: TGTGCCAGCAGATTTTCAGGGACAGCAACCTACGAGCAGTACTTC

size: .
D: .
J: TRBJ2-2
V: TRBV7-2
CDR3: CASSSGQNTGELFF
DNA: TGTGCCAGCAGCTCGGGACAGAACACCGGGGAGCTGTTTTTT

size: .
D: TRBD2
J: TRBJ2-1
V: TRBV6-1
CDR3: CASSAATSGFYEQFF
DNA: TGTGCCAGCAGTGCAGCGACTAGCGGATTTTATGAGCAGTTCTTC